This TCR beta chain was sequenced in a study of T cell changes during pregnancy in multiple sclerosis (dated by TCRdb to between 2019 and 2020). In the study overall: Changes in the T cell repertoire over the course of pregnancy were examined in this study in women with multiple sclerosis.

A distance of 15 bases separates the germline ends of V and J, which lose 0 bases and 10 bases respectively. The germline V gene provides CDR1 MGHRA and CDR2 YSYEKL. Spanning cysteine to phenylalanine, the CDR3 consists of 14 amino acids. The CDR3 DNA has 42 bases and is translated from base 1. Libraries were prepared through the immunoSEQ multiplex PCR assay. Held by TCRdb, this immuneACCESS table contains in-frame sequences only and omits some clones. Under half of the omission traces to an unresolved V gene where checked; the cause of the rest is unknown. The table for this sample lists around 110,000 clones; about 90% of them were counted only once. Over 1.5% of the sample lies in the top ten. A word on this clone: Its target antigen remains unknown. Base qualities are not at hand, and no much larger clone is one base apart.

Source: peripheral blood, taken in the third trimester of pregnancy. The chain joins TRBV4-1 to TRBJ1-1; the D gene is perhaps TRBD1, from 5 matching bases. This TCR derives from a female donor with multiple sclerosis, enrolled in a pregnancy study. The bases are TGCGCCAGCAGCCAAGAGGACATCTCGGGGGGAGCTTTCTTT. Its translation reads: CASSQEDISGGAFF.